These 32 T cell receptor beta chains were sequenced from one sample in a study of blood T cell repertoires in COVID-19. Produced via immunoSEQ multiplex PCR; TCRdb's table is partial and in-frame only. This sample has some 130,000 clones; 75% to 85% occur once, and the top ten carry 3.5% to 4.5%. Sequences were obtained from peripheral blood. The receptors here all came from an elderly woman with acute or convalescent COVID-19.

V and J are TRBV5-1 and TRBJ1-2; TRBD1 is a possible D gene (5 bases). CDR1 is SGHRS and CDR2 is YFSETQ in the germline V gene. V lost 3 bases to trimming and J lost 8 bases, with 11 bases between them. The CDR3 has 12 amino acids. The CDR3 loop is CASSSQGAGYTF. The CDR3 nucleotides read TGCGCCAGCAGCTCCCAGGGTGCGGGCTACACCTTC. The full variable domain, completed using reference TRBV5-1 and TRBJ1-2, is KAGVTQTPRYLIKTRGQQVTLSCSPISGHRSVSWYQQTPGQGLQFLFEYFSETQRNKGNFPGRFSGRQFSNSRSEMNVSTLELGDSALYLCASSSQGAGYTFGSGTRLTVV.

This clone was counted a few times. The chain carries TRBV4-3 and TRBJ2-2, with 10 bases that match TRBD2. V dropped 1 base and J dropped 6; count of bases not matched to a gene: 5. Germline CDR1 reads LGHNA; CDR2 reads YSLEER. The CDR3 spans 16 residues. The CDR3 here is CASSQANLAGAGELFF. CDR3 bases: TGCGCCAGCAGCCAAGCGAACCTAGCGGGGGCCGGGGAGCTGTTTTTT.

The chain joins TRBV6-2 or TRBV6-3 to TRBJ2-2; 12 positions match TRBD2. The germline gives CDR1 MNHEY, CDR2 SVGEGT. V lost 6 bases to trimming and J lost 7 bases; unmatched junction nucleotides: 9. The CDR3 has 16 residues. DNA for the CDR3: TGTGCCAGCAGCCCTACGACTAGCGGGAGCAACGGGGAGCTGTTTTTT. Protein: CASSPTTSGSNGELFF.

The V gene is TRBV9, the J gene TRBJ2-2; D is undetermined. Germline loops: CDR1 SGDLS, CDR2 YYNGEE. V shed 3 bases and J shed 3 bases, with 6 bases lying between them. This CDR3 has 13 amino acids. The CDR3 DNA is TGTGCCAGCAGCGGAGGATACACCGGGGAGCTGTTTTTT. It is translated as CASSGGYTGELFF.

This chain uses TRBV4-2 with TRBJ2-3; 12 bases map to TRBD2. Unmatched junction bases numbered 16, after V lost 0 bases and J lost 6 bases. The germline V gene has CDR1 LGHNA and CDR2 YNFKEQ. The CDR3 is made up of 20 amino acids. The DNA for the CDR3 is TGTGCCAGCAGCCAAGATAGGTGGGGCGCTAGCGGGGGGGCCGGGGATACGCAGTATTTT. Translation: CASSQDRWGASGGAGDTQYF.

The chain couples TRBV5-1 to TRBJ1-1; 7 bases align to TRBD1. V gave up 4 bases and J gave up 4 bases; unmatched junction bases: 7. Per the germline V gene, CDR1 is SGHRS and CDR2 is YFSETQ. The CDR3 is made up of 14 amino acids. The DNA for the CDR3 is TGCGCCAGCAGCCCAGACAGGGTGGCCACTGAAGCTTTCTTT. Its protein is CASSPDRVATEAFF.

This chain uses TRBV7-3 with TRBJ1-2, with D possibly TRBD1 on 6 matching bases. CDR1 and CDR2 from the germline V gene are SGHTA and FQGTGA. The CDR3 consists of 13 residues. Trimming pared 5 bases from V and 8 bases from J, leaving 15 bases between. As DNA, the CDR3 is TGTGCCAGCAGCCGTGAACGGGGGGGCGGCTACACCTTC. Protein sequence: CASSRERGGGYTF.

J is TRBJ2-7 and V is TRBV10-2, with TRBD1 matching over 10 bases. Per germline, CDR1 WSHSY and CDR2 SAAADI. The J segment lost 2 bases and the V segment lost 5 bases, leaving 12 bases of the junction unmatched. The CDR3 totals 17 residues. The chain's CDR3 is CASSPHLPGQGTYEQYF. As DNA, the CDR3 is TGCGCCAGCAGTCCCCACCTACCGGGACAGGGGACCTACGAGCAGTACTTC.

The chain employs TRBV28 and TRBJ1-1, with D tentatively TRBD1 (5 bases). Trimming stripped 7 bases from V and 5 bases from J, with 14 bases between. Germline V gene sequence: CDR1 MDHEN, CDR2 SYDVKM. The CDR3 extends over 13 amino acids. The CDR3 protein is CASTPRPGTEAFF. The DNA for the CDR3 is TGTGCCAGCACCCCCAGGCCAGGGACTGAAGCTTTCTTT.

The sample holds one count of this clone. The chain carries TRBV5-8 and TRBJ2-3; D is unclear. CDR3 size: 18 residues. V was cut by 1 base and J by 0 bases, with 18 bases left in between. Germline CDR1 and CDR2: SGHTS and YDEGEE. The CDR3 region has the DNA TGTGCCAGCAGCTTGAGAACTCGCCGTTTCTCTAGCACAGATACGCAGTATTTT. This sequence encodes CASSLRTRRFSSTDTQYF.

The chain recombines TRBV7-3 with TRBJ1-1; 7 bases are a match to TRBD1. This CDR3 has 14 residues. The germline V gene has CDR1 SGHTA and CDR2 FQGTGA. After removal of 5 bases from V and 3 bases from J, the junction contained 6 bases not matched to a gene. This CDR3 reads CASSPTGLDTEAFF. The CDR3 nucleotides are TGTGCCAGCAGCCCGACAGGGTTGGACACTGAAGCTTTCTTT.

The chain recombines TRBV9 with TRBJ2-1; 7 nucleotides match TRBD2. J lost 4 bases, V lost 0 bases, and 7 bases had no gene match. The CDR3 runs to 16 residues. The germline V gene has CDR1 SGDLS and CDR2 YYNGEE. The CDR3 here is CASSVDRPAGYNEQFF. CDR3 sequence (DNA): TGTGCCAGCAGCGTAGATCGTCCAGCGGGGTACAATGAGCAGTTCTTC.

The genes are TRBV30 and TRBJ1-4; maybe TRBD1 (5 bases). The V gene's germline CDR1 is GTSNPN and CDR2 SVGIG (reference sequence). Between the trimmed V and J ends, which lost 0 bases and 2 bases, there was a span of 16 bases. CDR3 size: 17 residues. This CDR3 reads CAWSVGAGSMTNEKLFF. CDR3 sequence (DNA): TGTGCCTGGAGTGTAGGAGCAGGGTCCATGACTAATGAAAAACTGTTTTTT.

V and J are TRBV30 and TRBJ2-5, with a possible D match to TRBD1 (6 bases). The V and J ends lost 5 bases and 5 bases respectively, with 15 bases between them. The V gene's germline CDR1 is GTSNPN and CDR2 SVGIG (reference sequence). CDR3 length equals 13 residues. CDR3: CAWATQGSETQYF. In nucleotides, the CDR3 is TGTGCCTGGGCAACACAGGGTTCCGAGACCCAGTACTTC.

The chain links TRBV27 to TRBJ1-6; D gene unclear. Germline CDR1 is MNHEY and CDR2 is SMNVEV (reference sequence). The CDR3 length is 12 residues. Trimming shortened V by 6 bases and J by 12 bases, and 12 bases separated the two germline ends. The CDR3 is CASRGVLGPLHF. CDR3 DNA sequence: TGTGCCAGCAGGGGAGTCCTTGGACCCCTCCACTTT.

This clone has only a few counts. As DNA, the CDR3 is TGTGCCAGCAGTGAAGCATTAGACAGGGGTTATGGCTACACCTTC. It codes for CASSEALDRGYGYTF. The V call is TRBV6-1, the J call TRBJ1-2; 8 bases agree with TRBD1. Trimming cost V 0 bases and J 5 bases; bases outside gene matches: 5. Looked up from germline, CDR1 is MNHNS and CDR2 is SASEGT. CDR3 length: 15 amino acids.

The chain couples TRBV19 to TRBJ1-5, with D possibly TRBD1 on 6 matching bases. V was trimmed by 3 bases and J by 6 bases, leaving 12 bases between them. Germline values: CDR1 LNHDA, CDR2 SQIVND (reference sequence). The CDR3 covers 14 residues. For the CDR3, the DNA is TGTGCCAGTAGTATTCGTTCAGGGGTTCAGCCCCAGCATTTT. Its protein is CASSIRSGVQPQHF.

This chain's CDR3 is CASSQDKGQGAPDTQYF. In DNA form, the CDR3 reads TGTGCCAGCAGCCAAGATAAGGGACAGGGGGCCCCAGATACGCAGTATTTT. The chain is built from TRBV14 and TRBJ2-3, with 12 positions matching TRBD1. The V gene's germline CDR1 is SGHDN and CDR2 FVKESK. The V and J ends lost 0 bases and 4 bases, in that order; junction bases with no gene match: 5. The CDR3 extends over 17 amino acids.

In its sample, this clone was seen a few times. The CDR3 DNA reads TGCGCCAGCAGCTTCCCGGGACAGGGGTATACTGAAGCTTTCTTT. Translating gives CASSFPGQGYTEAFF. The chain employs TRBV5-1 and TRBJ1-1, with 10 nucleotides matching TRBD1. V shed 2 bases and J 5 bases; nucleotides not matched to a gene: 6. Germline CDR1 and CDR2: SGHRS and YFSETQ. The CDR3 sequence is 15 residues long.

This sequence joins TRBV27 and TRBJ2-1; 8 bases agree with TRBD2. Trimming at V came to 4 bases and at J to 0 bases, leaving 14 bases not matched to a gene. Germline values: CDR1 MNHEY, CDR2 SMNVEV (reference sequence). The CDR3 is 19 residues long. The CDR3 here is CASSSLFREGSPSYNEQFF. In DNA, the CDR3 is TGTGCCAGCAGTTCCCTCTTCCGGGAGGGCTCCCCCTCCTACAATGAGCAGTTCTTC.

This clone came up once. This sequence joins TRBV10-2 and TRBJ1-2; 7 bases line up with TRBD1. This CDR3 spans 12 amino acids. Germline V gives CDR1 WSHSY, CDR2 SAAADI. V lost 8 bases and J lost 8; bases outside the gene matches: 8. The CDR3 sequence is CASLSTGDGYTF. CDR3 DNA sequence: TGCGCCAGCCTGTCAACAGGGGACGGCTACACCTTC.

The chain recombines TRBV19 with TRBJ1-1, with D tentatively TRBD1 (5 bases). Germline CDR1 LNHDA, CDR2 SQIVND (reference sequence). CDR3 size: 13 residues. Trimming left V 6 bases short and J 3 bases short, with 11 bases between. CDR3 DNA: TGTGCCAGTAGCAGAGACAGCTACACTGAAGCTTTCTTT. Encoded protein: CASSRDSYTEAFF.

CDR3 sequence (DNA): TGTGCCAGCAGCAATCCTCGGACAGGGCCGAATCAGCCCCAGCATTTT. It translates to CASSNPRTGPNQPQHF. The chain couples TRBV21-1 to TRBJ1-5; whether TRBD1, the table's D call, matches the DNA was not checked. TRBV21-1 is a pseudogene locus. The CDR3 spans 16 residues.

The chain couples TRBV5-1 to TRBJ2-7; the match to TRBD2 covers 8 bases. The trim removed 9 bases at V and 3 bases at J, leaving 11 bases unmatched. The CDR3 covers 14 residues. The germline V gene has CDR1 SGHRS and CDR2 YFSETQ. Written as DNA, the CDR3 is TGCGCCAACCTGACCGGGGGGGCCGTCTACGAGCAGTACTTC. Amino acid sequence: CANLTGGAVYEQYF.

This clone was picked up one time. This chain connects TRBV4-2 to TRBJ2-1; TRBD2 aligns across 12 bases. CDR1 LGHNA and CDR2 YNFKEQ come from the germline V gene. The CDR3 runs to 21 residues. The V gene end was trimmed by 0 bases and the J gene end by 0 bases; junction bases not matched to a gene: 12. The CDR3 DNA reads TGTGCCAGCAGCCAAGATCCGGCACTAGCGGGGGGTGGGCTCTCCTACAATGAGCAGTTCTTC. Protein sequence: CASSQDPALAGGGLSYNEQFF.

The chain links TRBV7-2 to TRBJ2-5, with TRBD2 identical over 11 bases. V shed 3 bases and J 4 bases; nucleotides not matched to a gene: 10. The CDR3 consists of 17 residues. Germline V gives CDR1 SGHTA, CDR2 FQGNSA. The CDR3 loop is CASSFTKTSGAPETQYF. CDR3 DNA: TGTGCCAGCAGCTTTACTAAGACTAGCGGGGCGCCAGAGACCCAGTACTTC.

This clone was recorded only once. The V gene is TRBV15, the J gene TRBJ2-3; 8 positions match TRBD2. Germline trimming cut 1 base from V and 5 bases from J; bases unmatched to any gene: 5. Per germline, CDR1 LNHNV and CDR2 YYDKDF (reference sequence). This CDR3 has 15 amino acids. For the CDR3, the DNA is TGTGCCACCAGCAGAGCCGGGGGGGCCGGAGATACGCAGTATTTT. Translating gives CATSRAGGAGDTQYF.

This chain joins TRBV19 and TRBJ2-5, with TRBD2 matching 9 bases. Germline values: CDR1 LNHDA, CDR2 SQIVND (reference sequence). J was trimmed by 5 bases and V by 3 bases; bases with no gene match: 4. This CDR3 has 14 amino acids. The CDR3: CASSMGTSQETQYF. The DNA for the CDR3 is TGTGCCAGTAGTATGGGGACTAGCCAGGAGACCCAGTACTTC.

This clone appeared a few times. V gene TRBV6-1 combines with J gene TRBJ2-3, with TRBD2 matching over 12 bases. Germline V CDR1 and CDR2: MNHNS, SASEGT. CDR3 length: 18 amino acids. The V and J ends lost 2 bases and 4 bases, in that order; junction bases with no gene match: 10. Here the CDR3 reads CASSESSSGRGWADTQYF. The CDR3 nucleotides are TGTGCCAGCAGTGAATCGTCTAGCGGGAGGGGGTGGGCAGATACGCAGTATTTT.

This clone was detected a few times. J is TRBJ1-1 and V is TRBV12-5; D remains ambiguous. V lost 5 bases and J 4 bases, leaving 11 bases between the germline ends. The CDR3 totals 13 residues. Germline CDR1 is LGHNT and CDR2 is FRNRAP. The CDR3 sequence: CASGPARGTEAFF. Written as DNA, the CDR3 is TGTGCTAGTGGTCCCGCACGGGGCACTGAAGCTTTCTTT.

V usage is TRBV11-2 and J usage is TRBJ1-5; maybe TRBD1 (5 bases). Germline CDR1 and CDR2: SGHAT and FQNNGV. This CDR3 region has 16 residues. Trimming shortened V by 3 bases and J by 5 bases, and 17 bases separated the two germline ends. CDR3 sequence: CASSLNGWQGYQPQHF. In nucleotides, the CDR3 is TGTGCCAGCAGCTTGAACGGCTGGCAGGGCTATCAGCCCCAGCATTTT.

The rearrangement joins TRBV24-1 to TRBJ2-1; 10 bases match TRBD2. With 4 bases clipped from V and 7 bases from J, the junction kept 9 bases outside the gene matches. CDR1 and CDR2 from the germline V gene are KGHDR and SFDVKD. The CDR3 is 16 amino acids. The CDR3 reads CATSDHLAGEGNEQFF. In nucleotides, the CDR3 is TGTGCCACCAGTGACCACCTAGCGGGAGAAGGGAATGAGCAGTTCTTC.